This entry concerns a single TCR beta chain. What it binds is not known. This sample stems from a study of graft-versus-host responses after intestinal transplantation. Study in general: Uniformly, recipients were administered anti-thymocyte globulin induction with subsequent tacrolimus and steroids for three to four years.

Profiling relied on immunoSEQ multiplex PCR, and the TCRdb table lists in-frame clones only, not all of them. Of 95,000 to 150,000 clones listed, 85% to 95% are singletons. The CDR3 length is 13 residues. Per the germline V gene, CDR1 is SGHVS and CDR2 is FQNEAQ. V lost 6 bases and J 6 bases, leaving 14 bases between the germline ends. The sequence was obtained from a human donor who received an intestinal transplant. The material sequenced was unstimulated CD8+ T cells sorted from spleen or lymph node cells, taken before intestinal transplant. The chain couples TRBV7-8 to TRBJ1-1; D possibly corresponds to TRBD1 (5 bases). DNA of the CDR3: TGTGCCAGCAGGGGCAGGGAGTGGGCTGAAGCTTTCTTT. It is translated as CASRGREWAEAFF. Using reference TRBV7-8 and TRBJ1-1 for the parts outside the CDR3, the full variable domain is GAGVSQSPRYKVAKRGQDVALRCDPISGHVSLFWYQQALGQGPEFLTYFQNEAQLDKSGLPSDRFFAERPEGSVSTLKIQRTQQEDSAVYLCASRGREWAEAFFGQGTRLTVV.